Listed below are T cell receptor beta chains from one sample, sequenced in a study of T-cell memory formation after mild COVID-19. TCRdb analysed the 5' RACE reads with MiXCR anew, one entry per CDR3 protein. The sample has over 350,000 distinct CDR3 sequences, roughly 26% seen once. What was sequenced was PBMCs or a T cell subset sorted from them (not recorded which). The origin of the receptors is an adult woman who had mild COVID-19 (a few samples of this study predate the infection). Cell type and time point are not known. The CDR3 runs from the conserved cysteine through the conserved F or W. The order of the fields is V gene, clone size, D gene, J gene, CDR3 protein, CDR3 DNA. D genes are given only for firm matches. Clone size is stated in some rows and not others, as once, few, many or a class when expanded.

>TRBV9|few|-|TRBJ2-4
CASSGTSNLQYF
TGTGCCAGCAGCGGAACTAGCAATCTTCAGTACTTC
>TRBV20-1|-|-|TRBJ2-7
CSATMRRGQGITYEQYF
TGCAGTGCTACGATGCGTCGAGGGCAGGGAATCACCTACGAGCAGTACTTC
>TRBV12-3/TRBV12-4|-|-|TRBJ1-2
CASRPSGGGNYGYTF
TGTGCCAGCAGACCGTCCGGGGGGGGAAACTATGGCTACACCTTC
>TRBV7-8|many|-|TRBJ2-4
CASSLGGIQYF
TGTGCCAGCAGCTTAGGGGGCATTCAGTACTTC
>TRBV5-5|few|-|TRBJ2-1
CASSLISGSYNEQFF
TGTGCCAGCAGCTTGATTAGCGGTTCCTACAATGAGCAGTTCTTC
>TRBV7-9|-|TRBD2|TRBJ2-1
CASSPLGTSGSLEQFF
TGTGCCAGCAGCCCTCTGGGGACTAGCGGGAGTCTTGAGCAGTTCTTC
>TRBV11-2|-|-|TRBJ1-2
CASSYDRQLTNYGYTF
TGTGCCAGCAGCTACGACAGGCAACTAACTAACTATGGCTACACCTTC
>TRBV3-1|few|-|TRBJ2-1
CASSLPYSGLYEQFF
TGTGCCAGCAGCCTCCCTTATTCGGGTCTTTATGAGCAGTTCTTC
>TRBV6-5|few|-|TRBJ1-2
CASSQWGAAYGYTF
TGTGCCAGCAGTCAATGGGGAGCAGCCTATGGCTACACCTTC
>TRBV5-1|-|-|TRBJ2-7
CASSLGKDQHEQYF
TGCGCCAGCAGCTTGGGAAAGGACCAGCACGAGCAGTACTTC
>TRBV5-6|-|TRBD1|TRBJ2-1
CASSFGTGINRAYNEQFF
TGTGCCAGCAGCTTCGGGACAGGGATTAATCGGGCCTACAATGAGCAGTTCTTC
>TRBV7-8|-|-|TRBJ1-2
CASSTHPMGGYTF
TGTGCCAGCAGCACTCACCCGATGGGGGGCTACACCTTC
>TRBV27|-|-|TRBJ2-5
CASRVGETQYF
TGTGCCAGCAGGGTCGGAGAGACCCAGTACTTC
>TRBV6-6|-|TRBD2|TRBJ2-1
CASSYSAGGEQFF
TGTGCCAGCAGTTACTCAGCGGGGGGTGAGCAGTTCTTC
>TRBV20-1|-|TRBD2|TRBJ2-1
CSARDPWTSVNEQFF
TGCAGTGCTAGGGACCCATGGACTAGCGTAAATGAGCAGTTCTTC
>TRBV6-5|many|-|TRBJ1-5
CASSTQQNQPQHF
TGTGCCAGCAGTACCCAGCAAAATCAGCCCCAGCATTTT
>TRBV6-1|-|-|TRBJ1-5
CASSGPPGQQPQHF
TGTGCCAGCAGCGGGCCCCCCGGCCAACAGCCCCAGCATTTT
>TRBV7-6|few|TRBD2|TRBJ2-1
CASSLPSTSGLYNEQFF
TGTGCCAGCAGCCTCCCATCGACTAGCGGATTATACAATGAGCAGTTCTTC